These 2 T cell receptor beta chains came from one sample sequenced in a study of blood T cell repertoires in COVID-19. The repertoire was sequenced with immunoSEQ multiplex PCR; TCRdb's copy has only in-frame clones and lacks some. The sample lists 85,000 or so clones, around 96% occurring once. The sequenced material came from peripheral blood. The receptors here all came from a human donor with active COVID-19. The donor label of this sample is uncertain.

This chain connects TRBV20-1 to TRBJ2-7, with 13 bases identical to TRBD2. Losses at the gene ends were 3 bases for V and 5 bases for J; bases not matched to a gene: 4. The CDR3 covers 14 residues. Germline loops: CDR1 DFQATT, CDR2 SNEGSKA (reference sequence). CDR3 DNA sequence: TGCAGTGCTAGTAGAGGACTAGCGGGAGACGAGCAGTACTTC. Its translation is CSASRGLAGDEQYF.

The chain recombines TRBV10-3 with TRBJ2-3; TRBD1 might be the D (5 bases). This CDR3 region has 16 residues. V lost 6 bases to trimming and J lost 3 bases, with 19 bases between them. CDR1 and CDR2 (germline): ENHRY, SYGVKD. The CDR3 loop reads CAISQGAARQTDTQYF. The CDR3 DNA sequence: TGTGCCATCAGCCAAGGGGCAGCAAGGCAGACAGATACGCAGTATTTT.